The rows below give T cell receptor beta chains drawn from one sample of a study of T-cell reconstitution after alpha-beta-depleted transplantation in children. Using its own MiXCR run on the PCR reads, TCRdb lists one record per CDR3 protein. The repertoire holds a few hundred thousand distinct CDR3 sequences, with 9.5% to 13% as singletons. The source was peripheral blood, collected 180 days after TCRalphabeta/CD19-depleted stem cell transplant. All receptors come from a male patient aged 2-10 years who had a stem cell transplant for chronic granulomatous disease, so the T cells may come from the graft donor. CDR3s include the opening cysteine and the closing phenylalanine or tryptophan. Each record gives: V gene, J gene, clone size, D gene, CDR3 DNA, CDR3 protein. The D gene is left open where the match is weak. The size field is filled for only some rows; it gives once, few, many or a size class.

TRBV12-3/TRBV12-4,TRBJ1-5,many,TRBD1,TGTGCCAGCAGTTCCTTGGACAGGGGGCTCGGTCAGCCCCAGCATTTT,CASSSLDRGLGQPQHF
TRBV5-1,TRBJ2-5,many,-,TGCGCCAGCAGCCCTAGGGGGCGGGAGCGGCGGGAGACCCAGTACTTC,CASSPRGRERRETQYF
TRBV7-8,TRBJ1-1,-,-,TGTGCCAGCAGCTTAGGTGCGGGAGGCTTTCATGGTGAAGCTTTCTTT,CASSLGAGGFHGEAFF
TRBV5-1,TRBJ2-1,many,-,TGCGCCAGCAGCTTGGGGACTCCCTGGAATGAGCAGTTCTTC,CASSLGTPWNEQFF
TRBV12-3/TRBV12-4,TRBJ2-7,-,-,TGTGCCAGCAGTTTCCAACCACGATCAGAGCAGTACTTC,CASSFQPRSEQYF
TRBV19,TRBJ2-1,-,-,TGTGCCAGTAACGAGGGACCTAATGAGCAGTTCTTC,CASNEGPNEQFF
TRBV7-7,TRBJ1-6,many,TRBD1,TGTGCCAGCAGCTTGGGTCGGAACAGGGGGGATTCACCCCTCCACTTT,CASSLGRNRGDSPLHF
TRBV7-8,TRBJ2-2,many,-,TGTGCCAGCAGCTTAGGCCCAGGGATCATTAACACCGGGGAGCTGTTTTTT,CASSLGPGIINTGELFF
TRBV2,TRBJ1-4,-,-,TGTGCCAGCACGACAGGCGTCCTCGAAAAACTGTTTTTT,CASTTGVLEKLFF
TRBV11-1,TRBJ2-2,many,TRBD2,TGTGCCAGCAGCTACACGATAGCGGGAGGGCCCCAAGGAGAGCTGTTTTTT,CASSYTIAGGPQGELFF
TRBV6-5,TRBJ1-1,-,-,TGTGCCAGCAGTTACTCGAGAAAGGGCACTGAAGCTTTCTTT,CASSYSRKGTEAFF
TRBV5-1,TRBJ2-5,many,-,TGCGCCAGCAGCTCCCGGGCCCTAATAGAGACCCAGTACTTC,CASSSRALIETQYF
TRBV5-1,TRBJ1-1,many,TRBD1,TGCGCCAGCAGCTTGGACAGGGGGAACACTGAAGCTTTCTTT,CASSLDRGNTEAFF
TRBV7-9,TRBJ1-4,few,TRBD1,TGTGCCAGCAGCCCAGACAGGGTAAATGAAAAACTGTTTTTT,CASSPDRVNEKLFF
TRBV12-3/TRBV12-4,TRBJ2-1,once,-,TGTGCCAGCAGAGCAGGGGAGGAGCAGTTCTTC,CASRAGEEQFF
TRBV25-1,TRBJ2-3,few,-,TGTGCCAGCAGTGCCATACCAGGTGCGCTGGCCACAGATACGCAGTATTTT,CASSAIPGALATDTQYF
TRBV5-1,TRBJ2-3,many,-,TGCGCCAGCAGCCCCCGGACCCTCACAGATACGCAGTATTTT,CASSPRTLTDTQYF
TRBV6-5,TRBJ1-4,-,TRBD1,TGTGCCAGCAGTTACAAACTGTGGAAAGGGGGCAAAGATGAAAAACTGTTTTTT,CASSYKLWKGGKDEKLFF
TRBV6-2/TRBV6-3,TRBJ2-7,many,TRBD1,TGTGCCAGCAGTTACTCCGGGACAGGCAACGAGCAGTACTTC,CASSYSGTGNEQYF
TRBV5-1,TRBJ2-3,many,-,TGCGCCAGCAGCTTTGGCGGGAGCACAGATACGCAGTATTTT,CASSFGGSTDTQYF
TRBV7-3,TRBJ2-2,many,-,TGTGCCAGCAGCTTATGGGTGACAGACACCGGGGAGCTGTTTTTT,CASSLWVTDTGELFF
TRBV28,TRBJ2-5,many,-,TGTGCCAGCAGTCCCCCCACCAGCACGGAGACCCAGTACTTC,CASSPPTSTETQYF
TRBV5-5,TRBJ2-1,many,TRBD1,TGTGCCAGCAGCGCACTGACAGGGGGCAATGAGCAGTTCTTC,CASSALTGGNEQFF
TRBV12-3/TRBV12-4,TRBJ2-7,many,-,TGTGCCAGCAGTTTAAACGTCCCCTACGAGCAGTACTTC,CASSLNVPYEQYF
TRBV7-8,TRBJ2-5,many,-,TGTGCCAGCAGTTCTGAGCGGCTAGCGCGAGAGACCCAGTACTTC,CASSSERLARETQYF
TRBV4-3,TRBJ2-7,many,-,TGCGCCAGCAGCCAAGATGCCGGGTCTCCCTACGAGCAGTACTTC,CASSQDAGSPYEQYF
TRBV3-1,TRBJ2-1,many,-,TGTGCCAGCAGCCTAGGGTCGTATCCCTCCAATGAGCAGTTCTTC,CASSLGSYPSNEQFF
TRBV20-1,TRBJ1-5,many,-,TGCAGTGCTAGAGATCTTCGTTCAGGATCCAATCAGCCCCAGCATTTT,CSARDLRSGSNQPQHF
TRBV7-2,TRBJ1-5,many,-,TGTGCCAGCAGCTTAAAGGGGCATCAGCCCCAGCATTTT,CASSLKGHQPQHF
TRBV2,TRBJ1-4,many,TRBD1,TGTGCCAGCAGTGACACAGGGGGCCCTAATGAAAAACTGTTTTTT,CASSDTGGPNEKLFF
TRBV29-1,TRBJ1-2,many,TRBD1,TGCAGCGTTGATCGGGACAGAGATTATGGCTACACCTTC,CSVDRDRDYGYTF
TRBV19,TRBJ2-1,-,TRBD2,TGTGCCAGTAGTCCCACTAGCGGGCGTTACAATGAGCAGTTCTTC,CASSPTSGRYNEQFF
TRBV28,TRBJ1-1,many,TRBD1,TGTGCCAGCAGCACCGCCCGCAGGGGGGGGACTGAAGCTTTCTTT,CASSTARRGGTEAFF
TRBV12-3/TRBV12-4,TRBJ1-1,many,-,TGTGCCAGCATCACAGAGGGCTTAGAACGAGCTTTCTTT,CASITEGLERAFF
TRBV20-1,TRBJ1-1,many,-,TGCAGTGAGGTAGGGGCCCCTACGGGCACTGAAGCTTTCTTT,CSEVGAPTGTEAFF
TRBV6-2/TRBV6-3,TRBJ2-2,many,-,TGTGCCAGCAGTTACGGCGCCCCCGAGCTGTTTTTT,CASSYGAPELFF
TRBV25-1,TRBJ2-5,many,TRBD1,TGTGCGACCCTCGACCCCGGGACAGGGAGGGAGACCCAGTACTTC,CATLDPGTGRETQYF
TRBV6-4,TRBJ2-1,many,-,TGTGCCAGCAGTTCGGACGCGGGCAATGAGCAGTTCTTC,CASSSDAGNEQFF
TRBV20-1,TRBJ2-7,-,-,TGCAGTGCCCCCGGGGCCTACGAGCAGTACTTC,CSAPGAYEQYF
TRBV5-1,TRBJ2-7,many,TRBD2,TGCGCCAGCAGCCCTGGACTAGCGGGAGCCTTCGAGCAGTACTTC,CASSPGLAGAFEQYF
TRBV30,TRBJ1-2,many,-,TGTGCCTGGGAGACTACGGACGGGGACTATGGCTACACCTTC,CAWETTDGDYGYTF
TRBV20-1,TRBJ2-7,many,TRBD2,TGCAGTGCTAGAGATAAGGGAGGGAGCTCCTACGAGCAGTACTTC,CSARDKGGSSYEQYF
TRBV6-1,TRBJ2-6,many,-,TGTGCCAGCAGTGACAGGGCTGGGGCCAACGTCCTGACTTTC,CASSDRAGANVLTF
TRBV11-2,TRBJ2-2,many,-,TGTGCCAGCAGCTTATTACTAGTCAAGGGCGGGGAGCTGTTTTTT,CASSLLLVKGGELFF
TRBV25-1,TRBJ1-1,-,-,TGTGCCAGCAGTGGAGGTGGGGGGAACACTGAAGCTTTCTTT,CASSGGGGNTEAFF
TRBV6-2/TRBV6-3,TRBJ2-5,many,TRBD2,TGTGCCAGCACCCTAGCGGGAAAAGGGGAGACCCAGTACTTC,CASTLAGKGETQYF
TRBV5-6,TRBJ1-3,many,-,TGTGCCAGCAGCTTGGGGGGGTCGGACGGAAACACCATATATTTT,CASSLGGSDGNTIYF
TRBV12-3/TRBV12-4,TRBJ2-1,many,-,TGTGCCAGCAGTTTAATGGGGGGGCCGGTAAATGAGCAGTTCTTC,CASSLMGGPVNEQFF
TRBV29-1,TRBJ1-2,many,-,TGCAGCGTTGAGAAGGTCCAGGGAGGCTACACCTTC,CSVEKVQGGYTF
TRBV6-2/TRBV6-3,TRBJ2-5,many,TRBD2,TGTGCCAGCAGTTACGCGGGGGGGCCCGCGGAGACCCAGTACTTC,CASSYAGGPAETQYF
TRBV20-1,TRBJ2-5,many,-,TGCAGTGCCCTCGGGCCGCAAGAGACCCAGTACTTC,CSALGPQETQYF
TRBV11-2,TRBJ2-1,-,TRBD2,TGTGCCAGCAGCAAAGACCTAGCGGGGGCCTACAATGAGCAGTTCTTC,CASSKDLAGAYNEQFF
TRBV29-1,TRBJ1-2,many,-,TGCAGCGTTGAAGATCCGGGCGCGAGCTATGGCTACACCTTC,CSVEDPGASYGYTF
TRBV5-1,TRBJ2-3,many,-,TGCGCCAGCAGCCTGATGCAGACCGGTAGCACAGATACGCAGTATTTT,CASSLMQTGSTDTQYF
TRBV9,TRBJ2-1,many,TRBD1,TGTGCCAGCAGCGTAGACGACAGGGCCAGACAGTTCTTC,CASSVDDRARQFF
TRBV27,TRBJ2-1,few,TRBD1,TGTGCCAGCAGTTCCCTGGACAGGGTACGTCCGAATGAGCAGTTCTTC,CASSSLDRVRPNEQFF
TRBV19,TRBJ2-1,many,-,TGTGCCAGTAGTGACAATGGAGGGTCCTACAATGAGCAGTTCTTC,CASSDNGGSYNEQFF
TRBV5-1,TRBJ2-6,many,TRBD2,TGCGCCAGCAGCTCCTGGGGGGGCTCTGGGGCCAACGTCCTGACTTTC,CASSSWGGSGANVLTF
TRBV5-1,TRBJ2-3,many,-,TGCGCCAGCAGCTTGGGGGGGCTGATAGATACGCAGTATTTT,CASSLGGLIDTQYF
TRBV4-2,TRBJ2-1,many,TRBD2,TGTGCCAGCAGCCAAGATCGGGCGGGAGTATACAATGAGCAGTTCTTC,CASSQDRAGVYNEQFF